These T cell receptor beta chains were read from a single sample in a study of Ad26.COV2.S vaccination and SARS-CoV-2 variants. TCRdb's copy holds only in-frame clones and misses some; the assay was immunoSEQ multiplex PCR. The data hold about 420,000 clones, with approximately 90% observed a single time. Sequenced here: peripheral blood, sampled in a trial of Ad26.COV2.S vaccine versus placebo. These receptors were obtained from a person aged 18 to 65 who received the Ad26.COV2.S COVID-19 vaccine or a placebo. Each CDR3 is given with its conserved first and last residue. A D gene is named only where the DNA matches it firmly. Where a row states a size, it is once, few, many or the class of an expanded clone; other rows omit it.

>TRBV2|-|-|TRBJ2-2
CASSEWVTGNTGELFF
TGTGCCAGCAGTGAATGGGTAACAGGGAACACCGGGGAGCTGTTTTTT
>TRBV5-4|-|-|TRBJ2-1
CASSGPVGQFF
TGTGCCAGCAGCGGCCCTGTTGGGCAGTTCTTC
>TRBV6-4|-|-|TRBJ2-3
CASSEFPGVATDTQYF
TGTGCCAGCAGTGAATTTCCCGGTGTGGCGACAGATACGCAGTATTTT
>TRBV24-1|-|-|TRBJ2-1
CATSRVDGEQFF
TGTGCCACCAGTCGCGTTGACGGTGAGCAGTTCTTC
>TRBV7-8|-|TRBD1|TRBJ1-5
CASSFYGTGQPQHF
TGTGCCAGCAGCTTCTATGGGACAGGGCAGCCCCAGCATTTT
>TRBV3-1/TRBV3-2|once|-|TRBJ1-2
CASSPRAGRDYGYTF
TGTGCCAGCAGCCCTAGGGCAGGGAGGGACTATGGCTACACCTTC
>TRBV5-1|-|-|TRBJ2-2
CASSSRGAGELFF
TGCGCCAGCAGCTCCAGGGGAGCCGGGGAGCTGTTTTTT
>TRBV7-9|-|-|TRBJ2-2
CASSLGRVHTGELFF
TGTGCCAGCAGCTTAGGCAGGGTTCACACCGGGGAGCTGTTTTTT
>TRBV2|-|TRBD1|TRBJ2-7
CASSEPDRGYEQYF
TGTGCCAGCAGTGAACCCGACAGGGGCTACGAGCAGTACTTC
>TRBV15|-|-|TRBJ2-1
CATSRDRQRIYNEQFF
TGTGCCACCAGCAGAGATCGGCAGCGGATCTACAATGAGCAGTTCTTC
>TRBV5-1|-|-|TRBJ1-5
CASRYGGDQPQHF
TGCGCCAGCAGGTACGGGGGGGACCAGCCCCAGCATTTT
>TRBV7-2|-|-|TRBJ2-1
CASSSPVWGGSSYNEQFF
TGTGCCAGCAGCTCCCCGGTTTGGGGCGGCAGCTCCTACAATGAGCAGTTCTTC
>TRBV7-2|-|TRBD1|TRBJ1-2
CASSSLTGGAGGYTF
TGTGCCAGCAGCTCCCTGACAGGGGGCGCGGGTGGCTACACCTTC
>TRBV18|-|-|TRBJ2-1
CASSPGVFSYNEQFF
TGTGCCAGCTCACCAGGGGTTTTCTCCTACAATGAGCAGTTCTTC
>TRBV28|-|TRBD1|TRBJ1-4
CASNPTGWGKTNEKLFF
TGTGCCAGCAACCCGACAGGGTGGGGAAAAACTAATGAAAAACTGTTTTTT
>TRBV5-1|once|TRBD2|TRBJ2-1
CASSLEAGGPDEQFF
TGCGCCAGCAGCTTGGAAGCGGGGGGGCCGGATGAGCAGTTCTTC
>TRBV19|-|-|TRBJ2-7
CASSLQGRGTYEQYF
TGTGCCAGTAGTTTACAGGGAAGGGGGACCTACGAGCAGTACTTC
>TRBV6-6|-|TRBD2|TRBJ2-1
CASSPTSGGALVGNEQFF
TGTGCCAGCAGTCCCACTAGCGGGGGGGCGTTGGTGGGCAATGAGCAGTTCTTC
>TRBV6-9|once|-|TRBJ1-6
CASTPGNSPLHF
TGTGCCAGCACTCCCGGAAATTCACCCCTCCACTTT
>TRBV4-3|-|-|TRBJ2-1
CASSQDLGGGRNEQFF
TGCGCCAGCAGCCAAGATCTGGGGGGGGGCAGGAATGAGCAGTTCTTC
>TRBV7-8|once|-|TRBJ1-4
CATGRTTNEKLFF
TGTGCCACCGGGAGGACAACTAATGAAAAACTGTTTTTT
>TRBV5-6|-|-|TRBJ2-3
CASSLLDADTQYF
TGTGCCAGCAGCTTGCTAGATGCAGATACGCAGTATTTT
>TRBV12-5|once|-|TRBJ2-3
CASGLVPDTQYF
TGTGCTAGTGGTTTGGTACCAGATACGCAGTATTTT
>TRBV10-1|-|TRBD1|TRBJ1-1
CASDTGGAFLSTEAFF
TGCGCCAGCGACACAGGGGGCGCGTTCTTGAGCACTGAAGCTTTCTTT
>TRBV7-3|-|-|TRBJ2-3
CASSSGGVDTQYF
TGTGCCAGCAGCTCCGGAGGGGTAGATACGCAGTATTTT
>TRBV28|-|-|TRBJ1-5
CASRRGADSNQPQHF
TGTGCCAGCAGGAGGGGGGCCGATAGCAATCAGCCCCAGCATTTT
>TRBV7-2|-|-|TRBJ2-2
CASRSLNTGELFF
TGTGCCAGCAGATCCCTGAACACCGGGGAGCTGTTTTTT
>TRBV11-2|-|-|TRBJ2-3
CASSLASGTDTQYF
TGTGCCAGCAGCTTAGCGTCGGGGACGGATACGCAGTATTTT
>TRBV7-6|-|TRBD1|TRBJ2-1
CASSPGQGGYNEQFF
TGTGCCAGCAGCCCGGGACAGGGTGGATACAATGAGCAGTTCTTC
>TRBV2|-|TRBD1|TRBJ2-5
CASSEEGAEETQYF
TGTGCCAGCAGTGAAGAGGGGGCTGAAGAGACCCAGTACTTC
>TRBV30|-|-|TRBJ1-5
CASRQDSNQPQHF
TGTGCCTCTCGACAGGATAGCAATCAGCCCCAGCATTTT
>TRBV19|-|-|TRBJ2-5
CASSRGDGETQYF
TGTGCCAGTAGTAGGGGGGACGGGGAGACCCAGTACTTC
>TRBV9|-|TRBD2|TRBJ2-5
CASSVAGGQETQYF
TGTGCCAGCAGCGTAGCGGGGGGACAAGAGACCCAGTACTTC
>TRBV3-1/TRBV3-2|once|TRBD2|TRBJ2-5
CARSQLPGGASGETQYF
TGTGCCCGCAGCCAACTTCCGGGGGGGGCCTCTGGGGAGACCCAGTACTTC
>TRBV5-1|few|-|TRBJ1-1
CASTSDTGEAFF
TGCGCCAGCACATCGGATACAGGGGAAGCTTTCTTT
>TRBV6-2/TRBV6-3|few|-|TRBJ1-2
CASSAQGLNYGYTF
TGTGCCAGCAGTGCGCAGGGCCTTAACTATGGCTACACCTTC
>TRBV6-2/TRBV6-3|-|-|TRBJ1-1
CASSHRAGNTEAFF
TGTGCCAGCAGCCACAGGGCGGGGAACACTGAAGCTTTCTTT
>TRBV6-5|-|-|TRBJ1-6
CASSYSEYSPLHF
TGTGCCAGCAGTTACTCGGAGTACTCACCCCTCCACTTT
>TRBV4-3|-|-|TRBJ1-2
CASSQEVRNYGYTF
TGCGCCAGCAGCCAAGAGGTCCGTAACTATGGCTACACCTTC
>TRBV7-9|few|TRBD2|TRBJ2-3
CASSPKAVLAATDTQYF
TGTGCCAGCAGCCCAAAGGCTGTTCTAGCGGCCACGGATACGCAGTATTTT